A single sample gave rise to the 10 T cell receptor beta chains below, sequenced in a study of blood T cell repertoires in COVID-19. Using immunoSEQ multiplex PCR, the repertoire was profiled, and TCRdb retains in-frame clones only, with some absent. Of fewer than 500,000 clones listed, about 80% are singletons. What was sequenced was peripheral blood. Source of these receptors: a human donor with acute or convalescent COVID-19. The donor label of this sample is uncertain.

DNA of the CDR3: TGTGCCAGCAGGAGACAGGGGCGGGAAAAACTGTTTTTT. Translation gives CASRRQGREKLFF. The gene calls are TRBV14 and TRBJ1-4, with TRBD1 matching 8 bases. The CDR3 is made up of 13 amino acids. The junction had 5 bases not matched to a gene; V was cut back by 6 bases and J by 8 bases. Germline V gene sequence: CDR1 SGHDN, CDR2 FVKESK.

The chain couples TRBV5-1 to TRBJ2-1, with 8 bases aligning to TRBD1. J lost 8 bases, V lost 3 bases, and 4 bases had no gene match. Per germline, CDR1 SGHRS and CDR2 YFSETQ. This CDR3 is built from 13 residues. CDR3 residues: CASSWDRSDEQFF. DNA of the CDR3: TGCGCCAGCAGCTGGGACAGGAGCGATGAGCAGTTCTTC.

The chain carries TRBV5-1 and TRBJ1-2; D is possibly TRBD1 (5 bases). The CDR3 has 13 amino acids. Germline loops: CDR1 SGHRS, CDR2 YFSETQ. Trimming pared 0 bases from V and 8 bases from J, leaving 11 bases between. CDR3 DNA: TGCGCCAGCAGCTTGGGCGGGGCTGGAGGCTACACCTTC. Translated, it gives CASSLGGAGGYTF. The whole variable domain, remainder taken from reference TRBV5-1 and TRBJ1-2, is KAGVTQTPRYLIKTRGQQVTLSCSPISGHRSVSWYQQTPGQGLQFLFEYFSETQRNKGNFPGRFSGRQFSNSRSEMNVSTLELGDSALYLCASSLGGAGGYTFGSGTRLTVV.

The chain employs TRBV28 and TRBJ2-7, with TRBD1 matching over 8 bases. Germline V CDR1 and CDR2: MDHEN, SYDVKM. This CDR3 has 19 residues. The ends lost 3 bases at V and 4 bases at J; junction bases unmatched: 20. The CDR3 DNA is TGTGCCAGCAGTTTTTCCCTAAGCAATCAGGGGGCTAGCCGATACGAGCAGTACTTC. This gives the protein CASSFSLSNQGASRYEQYF. Full variable domain (outside the CDR3, taken from reference TRBV28 and TRBJ2-7): DVKVTQSSRYLVKRTGEKVFLECVQDMDHENMFWYRQDPGLGLRLIYFSYDVKMKEKGDIPEGYSVSREKKERFSLILESASTNQTSMYLCASSFSLSNQGASRYEQYFGPGTRLTVT.

This clone was counted a few times. This rearrangement joins TRBV6-1 to TRBJ1-5; maybe TRBD1 (6 bases). CDR3 length equals 14 residues. From germline, CDR1 is MNHNS and CDR2 SASEGT. The V end was cut by 0 bases, the J end by 8 bases, with 11 bases between. The CDR3 reads CASSEAPQGEPQHF. CDR3 bases: TGTGCCAGCAGTGAAGCGCCACAGGGTGAGCCCCAGCATTTT.

This chain connects TRBV6-6 to TRBJ1-5; 7 bases fit TRBD1. V lost 1 base and J lost 3; bases outside the gene matches: 3. The CDR3 loop spans 15 amino acids. Germline V gene lookup returns CDR1 MNHNY and CDR2 SVGAGI (reference sequence). CDR3 nucleotide sequence: TGTGCCAGCAGTTACTGGGACAGCTACAATCAGCCCCAGCATTTT. Residues: CASSYWDSYNQPQHF.

The rearrangement links TRBV19 to TRBJ2-1, with 9 positions matching TRBD2. The CDR3 runs 14 residues. The germline CDR1 and CDR2 sequences are LNHDA and SQIVND (reference sequence). The V and J ends lost 10 bases and 7 bases, in that order; junction bases with no gene match: 11. The DNA of the CDR3 is TGTGCCACAATGGGCGGGAGGGCACGTAATGAGCAGTTCTTC. It yields the protein CATMGGRARNEQFF.

The rearrangement links TRBV6-5 to TRBJ2-2; D is possibly TRBD1 (6 bases). V lost 8 bases to trimming and J lost 0 bases, with 10 bases between them. The CDR3 sequence is 14 residues long. Looked up from germline, CDR1 is MNHEY and CDR2 is SVGAGI. The CDR3 DNA is TGTGCCAGCGAGAGGACAGCGAACACCGGGGAGCTGTTTTTT. This gives the protein CASERTANTGELFF.

The chain is built from TRBV5-1 and TRBJ2-1, with 14 bases that match TRBD2. There are 19 residues in the CDR3. Unmatched junction bases numbered 15, after V lost 4 bases and J lost 6 bases. Germline values: CDR1 SGHRS, CDR2 YFSETQ. As DNA, the CDR3 is TGCGCCAGCAGCCCCTCCGGGACTAGCGGGAGAAAGGGTAGCAATGAGCAGTTCTTC. The encoded protein is CASSPSGTSGRKGSNEQFF.

The rearrangement uses TRBV2 and TRBJ1-1; unclear D gene. CDR3 length: 12 amino acids. Germline CDR1 and CDR2: SNHLY and FYNNEI. V lost 4 bases and J lost 6, with 9 bases in between. As DNA, the CDR3 is TGTGCCAGCAGTGTTTCCGGGGCTGAAGCTTTCTTT. It is translated as CASSVSGAEAFF.